This T cell receptor beta chain came from a study of blood T cell repertoires in COVID-19. Across the whole study: The United States, Italy and Spain supplied acute and convalescent COVID-19 samples.

In the study's own analysis: From reference gene primer amplification, estimates of nucleated cell counts were derived. Only in-frame clones appear in the TCRdb table, and some are missing; sequencing was by immunoSEQ multiplex PCR. The DNA gave D and trimming, while V, J and clone size come from that table. The sample contains around 460,000 clones, around nine tenths of which appear only once. In this sample, this clone turned up once. There are 20 residues in the CDR3. CDR1 and CDR2 from the germline V gene are LGHNA and YNFKEQ. V dropped 1 base and J dropped 0; count of bases not matched to a gene: 11.

The genes are TRBV4-2 and TRBJ2-3; 12 bases are shared with TRBD2. Sequenced input: peripheral blood. This TCR was recovered from a man aged 18 to 35 with COVID-19, enrolled during active disease. The CDR3 sequence is CASSQAVGLAGRTSTDTQYF. In nucleotides, the CDR3 is TGTGCCAGCAGCCAAGCAGTTGGACTAGCGGGGAGAACTAGCACAGATACGCAGTATTTT.